This T cell receptor (beta chain) was sequenced during a study of T cells after yellow fever vaccination. 5'RACE template switching generated TCR cDNA, adding a universal primer site and UMIs. TCRdb called the 5' RACE reads again in MiXCR, with one record for every CDR3 protein. The table has approximately 300,000 distinct CDR3 sequences, over 8% seen once. The CDR3 is 14 residues long. Germline-derived CDR1 and CDR2 are ENHRY and SYGVKD. With V trimmed by 6 bases and J by 7 bases, 8 bases remained unmatched. Findings and limits, study-wide: Any FACS-sorted repertoire could hold abundant clonotypes that contaminate it from the bulk population. Clones from primary vaccination mostly reappeared after the booster (around 96% CD4, around 90% CD8).

Only a few counts were recorded for this clonotype. Its antigen is currently unknown. V and J are TRBV10-3 and TRBJ1-1; TRBD1 matches at 10 bases. The TCR was taken from a man aged 18 to 30 who received the YFV17D yellow fever vaccine. The sequenced sample was PBMCs, obtained on the day of the first yellow fever vaccination. The chain's CDR3 is CAISKTGGSREAFF. CDR3 nucleotide sequence: TGTGCCATCAGCAAGACAGGGGGCTCCCGTGAAGCTTTCTTT.